This TCR beta chain comes out of a study of tumor and adjacent non-tumor tissue in lung cancer. Study as a whole: Patients comprised about a dozen adenocarcinoma, 2 squamous cell carcinoma and 1 small cell lung cancer. Samples averaged about 4.3 million productive TCRbeta reads each. The study, taken as a whole, reports: Top 100 clones took a larger repertoire share in normal lung. TCR diversity was significantly greater in tumor than normal lung tissue.

The library came from three nested PCR rounds adapted from ARM-PCR protocols. TCRdb reprocessed the multiplex PCR reads via MiXCR and lists one record per CDR3 protein. This sample has 75,000 to 80,000 distinct CDR3 sequences, with around 86% found just once. The template was RNA from unsorted bulk tissue. Turning to this clonotype: What it binds is unknown. The junction shows a germline mismatch at one end, possibly a read error.

Germline V gene lookup returns CDR1 SGHNT and CDR2 YYREEE (reference sequence). The CDR3 runs to 13 residues. The rearrangement joins TRBV5-4 to TRBJ1-1; no firm D call. This clonotype was obtained from a woman in her forties or fifties with non-small cell lung cancer. Sequencing input: lung tumor tissue. The CDR3, as DNA: TGTGTCAGCAGCTTAGTGGGGAACACTGAAGCTTTCTTT. The encoded protein is CVSSLVGNTEAFF.